What follows are 14 T cell receptor beta chains derived from one specimen sequenced in a study of beta chain features in type 1 diabetes. Findings and limits, study-wide: All four CD4+ subsets of Type 1 diabetes patients contained TCRB CDR3s that were moderately but significantly shorter.

The antigens for these receptors are not known. Isolated RNA was reverse transcribed in full, so expressed TCRB transcripts were sequenced. Produced via immunoSEQ multiplex PCR; TCRdb's table is partial and in-frame only. This sample has hundreds of thousands of clones, with around 15% found just once. The sequenced sample was naive CD4+ T cells from blood. The receptors derive from a young man with type 1 diabetes.

This clone was seen more than once but under ten times. This rearrangement joins TRBV6-5 to TRBJ2-7; TRBD2 agrees at 8 bases. With 0 bases clipped from V and 3 bases from J, the junction kept 4 bases outside the gene matches. Germline lookup yields CDR1 MNHEY and CDR2 SVGAGI. The CDR3 contains 15 residues. The CDR3: CASSYSGLANYEQYF. CDR3 DNA sequence: TGTGCCAGCAGTTACTCTGGACTAGCTAACTACGAGCAGTACTTC.

This clone was counted only a few times. The gene calls are TRBV19 and TRBJ1-1, with a tentative D call TRBD1 (5 bases). With 9 bases removed from V and 7 bases from J, the gap between germline ends came to 12 bases. The germline V gene has CDR1 LNHDA and CDR2 SQIVND (reference sequence). The CDR3 is 11 residues long. CDR3 in amino acids: CASRRRGEAFF. The CDR3 region has the DNA TGTGCCAGCAGAAGGAGGGGTGAAGCTTTCTTT.

This chain uses TRBV9 with TRBJ1-2; D is ambiguous. The V gene's germline CDR1 is SGDLS and CDR2 YYNGEE. This CDR3 is built from 14 residues. V gave up 0 bases and J gave up 4 bases, with 10 bases separating them. CDR3 nucleotide sequence: TGTGCCAGCAGCGTAGGAGAGTTCGCCTATGGCTACACCTTC. Protein product: CASSVGEFAYGYTF.

V usage is TRBV4-3 and J usage is TRBJ1-2; unclear D gene. Trimming stripped 3 bases from V and 1 base from J, with 9 bases between. The CDR3 is 14 residues long. From germline, CDR1 is LGHNA and CDR2 YSLEER. CDR3: CASSQFGDNYGYTF. CDR3 DNA sequence: TGCGCCAGCAGCCAGTTCGGAGATAACTATGGCTACACCTTC.

The V and J genes are TRBV5-6 and TRBJ1-2, with TRBD1 as a possible D gene (5 bases). Per the germline V gene, CDR1 is SGHDT and CDR2 is YYEEEE. This CDR3 spans 13 amino acids. Trimming removed 3 bases from V and 0 bases from J, with 6 bases in between. CDR3 nucleotides: TGTGCCAGCAGCTCGACAGCTAACTATGGCTACACCTTC. Protein: CASSSTANYGYTF.

This clone showed up just a few times. The chain employs TRBV23-1 and TRBJ2-5; TRBD2 aligns across 9 bases. TRBV23-1 is noted as an ORF with a role that remains uncertain. V shed 2 bases and J 3 bases; nucleotides not matched to a gene: 1. This CDR3 comprises 14 residues. CDR3 loop: CASSQRLAEETQYF. The CDR3 coding sequence is TGCGCCAGCAGTCAACGACTAGCGGAAGAGACCCAGTACTTC.

The table lists this clone with a few counts. The CDR3 region has the DNA TGTGCCAGCACCCCCCGGCTCCAGAACACTGAAGCTTTCTTT. This encodes CASTPRLQNTEAFF. The chain links TRBV5-8 to TRBJ1-1; D remains unclear. This CDR3 contains 14 residues. Trimming cost V 6 bases and J 1 base, with 13 bases left between them. CDR1 is SGHTS and CDR2 is YDEGEE in the germline V gene.

The chain couples TRBV7-3 to TRBJ1-2; D unresolved. The germline V gene encodes CDR1 SGHTA and CDR2 FQGTGA. The length of the CDR3 is 15 residues. Trimming took off 2 bases at V and 4 bases at J, with 14 bases between the two ends. The CDR3 DNA sequence: TGTGCCAGCAGCTTAGAGGCAAATGTCGGCTATGGCTACACCTTC. Translated, it gives CASSLEANVGYGYTF.

The J gene is TRBJ2-1, the V gene TRBV28; 7 bases line up with TRBD2. This CDR3 has 17 residues. Germline assignment: CDR1 MDHEN and CDR2 SYDVKM. Trimming took 7 bases from V and 7 from J; bases not matched to a gene: 19. The CDR3 DNA reads as TGTGCCAGCATCTCCAGGGTAGCGGGCCCCCCGTGGAATGAGCAGTTCTTC. This codes for CASISRVAGPPWNEQFF. Drawing the rest from reference TRBV28 and TRBJ2-1, the complete variable domain is DVKVTQSSRYLVKRTGEKVFLECVQDMDHENMFWYRQDPGLGLRLIYFSYDVKMKEKGDIPEGYSVSREKKERFSLILESASTNQTSMYLCASISRVAGPPWNEQFFGPGTRLTVL.

Only a few counts were recorded for this clone. Additional DNA sequences in this sample encode the identical CDR3. The CDR3 reads CASSPGQNTGELFF. The CDR3 DNA is TGTGCCAGCAGTCCGGGACAAAACACCGGGGAGCTGTTTTTT. This chain joins TRBV28 and TRBJ2-2, with D possibly being TRBD1 (6 bases). Germline assignment: CDR1 MDHEN and CDR2 SYDVKM. The CDR3 has 14 amino acids. The V gene lost 5 bases and the J gene lost 2 bases, with 9 bases spanning the gap. Looking up the rest from reference TRBV28 and TRBJ2-2 gives the full variable domain: DVKVTQSSRYLVKRTGEKVFLECVQDMDHENMFWYRQDPGLGLRLIYFSYDVKMKEKGDIPEGYSVSREKKERFSLILESASTNQTSMYLCASSPGQNTGELFFGEGSRLTVL.

This chain connects TRBV7-2 to TRBJ2-7, with 10 bases fitting TRBD1. The CDR3 contains 15 residues. The germline V gene has CDR1 SGHTA and CDR2 FQGNSA. V lost 5 bases and J lost 3; bases outside the gene matches: 7. CDR3 sequence (DNA): TGTGCCAGCAGCGCCGGGACAGGGGTTTACTACGAGCAGTACTTC. This encodes CASSAGTGVYYEQYF.

Comment on this clone: Different DNA sequences within this sample yield the same CDR3. The chain employs TRBV29-1 and TRBJ1-1, with D perhaps matching TRBD1 (5 bases). This CDR3 comprises 13 residues. V was clipped by 5 bases and J by 0 bases, with 10 bases between them. The germline V gene has CDR1 SQVTM and CDR2 ANQGSEA. The CDR3 DNA is TGCAGCGTTACGACAGCGTTGAACACTGAAGCTTTCTTT. It encodes CSVTTALNTEAFF.

This clone turned up a few times. The chain recombines TRBV2 with TRBJ1-5; D might be TRBD1 (5 bases). CDR1 is SNHLY, CDR2 FYNNEI, per germline. The CDR3 is 14 residues long. Trimming took 3 bases from V and 4 from J, leaving 10 bases between them. In nucleotides, the CDR3 is TGTGCCAGCAGTGACAGGGACGGGAATCAGCCCCAGCATTTT. It codes for CASSDRDGNQPQHF.

This clone was recorded a few times. J is TRBJ2-3 and V is TRBV6-5; D possibly matches TRBD1 or TRBD2 (5 bases each). Germline V lookup: CDR1 MNHEY, CDR2 SVGAGI. This CDR3 comprises 13 residues. V lost 7 bases to trimming and J lost 11 bases, with 19 bases between them. CDR3 loop: CASKAPPWGKQYF. CDR3 in DNA: TGTGCCAGCAAGGCCCCCCCCTGGGGGAAGCAGTATTTT.